Each of the 30 T cell receptor beta chains below was sequenced from the same sample in a study of blood T cell repertoires in COVID-19. TCRdb keeps only in-frame clones here, not all; method: immunoSEQ multiplex PCR. The table lists more than 100,000 clones, over 75% of them singletons, with about an eighth in the top ten. What was sequenced was peripheral blood. Source of these receptors: a human donor in a cohort sampled during active or convalescent COVID-19.

V is TRBV9 and J is TRBJ1-2; 8 bases map to TRBD1. V lost 3 bases to trimming and J lost 5 bases; unmatched junction nucleotides: 12. The CDR3 runs to 16 residues. The germline CDR1 and CDR2 sequences are SGDLS and YYNGEE. CDR3 bases: TGTGCCAGCAGCGCCCTTGGGGGACAGGCCATTTATGGCTACACCTTC. This codes for CASSALGGQAIYGYTF.

This clone showed up just a few times. The chain couples TRBV6-5 to TRBJ1-2; D uncertain. This CDR3 comprises 12 residues. The germline V and J ends were trimmed by 2 bases and 11 bases, with 12 bases remaining between them. Germline CDR1 is MNHEY and CDR2 is SVGAGI. The CDR3 loop reads CASSYPGLRYTF. The CDR3, as DNA: TGTGCCAGCAGTTACCCTGGGCTGCGATACACCTTC.

V and J are TRBV2 and TRBJ1-1; D perhaps matches TRBD1 (6 bases). Germline-derived CDR1 and CDR2 are SNHLY and FYNNEI. The CDR3 is made up of 14 amino acids. The V end was cut by 7 bases, the J end by 6 bases, with 18 bases between. The CDR3 loop reads CASTPGTSNSEAFF. The DNA of the CDR3 is TGTGCCAGCACCCCCGGGACATCAAATTCTGAAGCTTTCTTT.

In its sample, this clone was seen a few times. This chain uses TRBV19 with TRBJ1-2; D call uncertain. Looked up from germline, CDR1 is LNHDA and CDR2 is SQIVND (reference sequence). The CDR3 is 12 amino acids. The germline V and J ends were trimmed by 3 bases and 7 bases, with 9 bases remaining between them. CDR3 DNA sequence: TGTGCCAGTAGTATCTATGAGAGTGGCTACACCTTC. Protein: CASSIYESGYTF.

The chain employs TRBV11-3 and TRBJ1-4; D may be TRBD1 (5 bases). The length of the CDR3 is 14 residues. From germline, CDR1 is SGHNT and CDR2 YENEEA. Trimming removed 5 bases at V and 5 bases at J, with 12 bases between. CDR3 coding DNA: TGTGCCAGCAGCCCGAGGCCAGGGAATGAAAAACTGTTTTTT. This encodes CASSPRPGNEKLFF.

A single count supports this clone. J is TRBJ2-7 and V is TRBV5-4, with a possible D match to TRBD1 (6 bases). Germline V CDR1 and CDR2: SGHNT, YYREEE (reference sequence). The V and J ends lost 4 bases and 4 bases respectively, with 15 bases between them. This CDR3 is 14 amino acids long. The CDR3 region has the DNA TGTGCCAGCAGCCCTGGACAGCAGGAGTACGAGCAGTACTTC. This translates into CASSPGQQEYEQYF.

The chain carries TRBV9 and TRBJ2-3; D gene uncertain. The V and J ends lost 3 bases and 1 base respectively, with 6 bases between them. The length of the CDR3 is 13 residues. Germline values: CDR1 SGDLS, CDR2 YYNGEE. The chain's CDR3 is CASSAPGTDTQYF. The CDR3 DNA follows: TGTGCCAGCAGCGCCCCAGGCACAGATACGCAGTATTTT.

The chain employs TRBV5-6 and TRBJ2-3; 7 nucleotides agree with TRBD1. The CDR3 runs to 16 residues. CDR1 is SGHDT and CDR2 is YYEEEE in the germline V gene. After removal of 2 bases from V and 2 bases from J, the junction contained 8 bases not matched to a gene. For the CDR3, the DNA is TGTGCCAGCAGCTTTGCGACAGGGACCCCCACAGATACGCAGTATTTT. It codes for CASSFATGTPTDTQYF.

This clone was detected only once. The chain combines TRBV11-2 with TRBJ2-2, with 10 bases identical to TRBD2. CDR1 and CDR2 (germline): SGHAT, FQNNGV. This CDR3 is 17 amino acids long. V was clipped by 1 base and J by 4 bases; unmatched bases: 6. CDR3 residues: CASSLAFSGGTTGELFF. CDR3 coding DNA: TGTGCCAGCAGCTTAGCCTTTAGCGGGGGGACCACCGGGGAGCTGTTTTTT.

Of note for this clone: The junction differs from germline at one of its ends, possibly a read error. The chain couples TRBV3-1 (or the pseudogene TRBV3-2) to TRBJ2-4; TRBD2 might be the D (7 bases). CDR3 length equals 12 residues. In germline, CDR1 is LGHDT, CDR2 YNNKEL (reference sequence). The CDR3 DNA follows: TGTGCCAGCAGCTTCCCTCGGGGGGCGCTAGACTTC. Encoded protein: CASSFPRGALDF.

The chain links TRBV5-1 to TRBJ1-6; TRBD1 matches 9 bases. The CDR3 extends over 15 amino acids. J lost 10 bases, V lost 0 bases, and 5 bases had no gene match. CDR1 is SGHRS and CDR2 is YFSETQ in the germline V gene. CDR3: CASSLEDRGRSPLHF. The CDR3 DNA sequence: TGCGCCAGCAGCTTGGAGGACAGGGGTAGATCACCCCTCCACTTT. The whole variable domain, filled in from reference TRBV5-1 and TRBJ1-6, reads KAGVTQTPRYLIKTRGQQVTLSCSPISGHRSVSWYQQTPGQGLQFLFEYFSETQRNKGNFPGRFSGRQFSNSRSEMNVSTLELGDSALYLCASSLEDRGRSPLHFGNGTRLTVT.

The rearrangement links TRBV6-5 to TRBJ1-5; D perhaps matches TRBD1 (6 bases). The CDR3 spans 15 residues. CDR1 MNHEY and CDR2 SVGAGI come from the germline V gene. V lost 2 bases to trimming and J lost 11 bases, with 19 bases between them. The CDR3 here is CASSYNEGVSRTQHF. The CDR3 DNA reads as TGTGCCAGCAGTTACAACGAGGGGGTCTCTCGGACCCAGCATTTT.

This sequence joins TRBV6-5 and TRBJ2-3, with D perhaps TRBD2 (6 bases). Trimming took off 3 bases at V and 0 bases at J, with 7 bases between the two ends. The CDR3 has 14 residues. Germline V gives CDR1 MNHEY, CDR2 SVGAGI. This chain's CDR3 is CASSYGGSTDTQYF. The DNA for the CDR3 is TGTGCCAGCAGTTATGGGGGGAGCACAGATACGCAGTATTTT.

V gene TRBV5-1 combines with J gene TRBJ1-4, with D uncertain. This CDR3 has 13 residues. Looked up from germline, CDR1 is SGHRS and CDR2 is YFSETQ. The V end lost 6 bases, the J end lost 8 bases, and 14 bases lay between the germline ends. CDR3: CASTETVGEKLFF. In nucleotides, the CDR3 is TGCGCCAGCACGGAAACAGTGGGCGAAAAACTGTTTTTT.

The gene calls are TRBV11-2 and TRBJ1-5; D not resolved. Germline lookup yields CDR1 SGHAT and CDR2 FQNNGV. Trimming removed 5 bases from V and 3 bases from J, with 11 bases in between. This CDR3 spans 14 amino acids. CDR3 in amino acids: CASSKSGFNQPQHF. CDR3 nucleotides: TGTGCCAGCAGCAAATCGGGATTCAATCAGCCCCAGCATTTT.

The rearrangement joins TRBV3-1 (or the pseudogene TRBV3-2) to TRBJ1-6; the match to TRBD1 covers 8 bases. The CDR3 spans 15 residues. The junction had 3 bases not matched to a gene; V was cut back by 0 bases and J by 8 bases. Germline V gene lookup returns CDR1 LGHDT and CDR2 YNNKEL (reference sequence). The CDR3 bases are TGTGCCAGCAGCCAAGAGGCAGGGGGCTATTCACCCCTCCACTTT. Protein: CASSQEAGGYSPLHF.

The CDR3 region is CASSVVLDSQRDDYGYTF. The CDR3 nucleotides read TGTGCCAGCAGCGTAGTCCTGGACAGCCAGAGGGATGACTATGGCTACACCTTC. The chain uses TRBV9 and TRBJ1-2, with D possibly TRBD1 on 6 matching bases. Trimming stripped 0 bases from V and 3 bases from J, with 21 bases between. Per germline, CDR1 SGDLS and CDR2 YYNGEE. The CDR3 extends over 18 amino acids.

V usage is TRBV5-4 and J usage is TRBJ2-3; no clear D. The CDR3 is 13 amino acids. Per the germline V gene, CDR1 is SGHNT and CDR2 is YYREEE (reference sequence). Deletions cut 1 base from V and 4 bases from J, with 7 bases between. The CDR3 nucleotides read TGTGCCAGCAGCTTGCTAGAGGCAGATACGCAGTATTTT. Its translation is CASSLLEADTQYF.

The chain's CDR3 is CASSLTPQGNEQFF. The CDR3 DNA reads TGCGCCAGCAGCCTCACACCTCAGGGAAATGAGCAGTTCTTC. The chain links TRBV5-1 to TRBJ2-1; D perhaps matches TRBD1 (5 bases). The CDR3 length is 14 residues. The germline gives CDR1 SGHRS, CDR2 YFSETQ. The V end lost 4 bases, the J end lost 7 bases, and 15 bases lay between the germline ends.

The rearrangement links TRBV6-2 or TRBV6-3 to TRBJ1-6; 9 bases align to TRBD1. After removal of 6 bases from V and 10 bases from J, the junction contained 10 bases not matched to a gene. CDR3 length: 15 amino acids. Looked up from germline, CDR1 is MNHEY and CDR2 is SVGEGT. CDR3 protein: CASSNRGQGRSPLHF. The CDR3 region has the DNA TGTGCCAGCAGCAACCGGGGACAGGGAAGGTCACCCCTCCACTTT.

The count of this clone is one. V is TRBV9 and J is TRBJ1-4, with 8 bases fitting TRBD1. The CDR3 loop spans 15 amino acids. Trimming at V came to 3 bases and at J to 7 bases, leaving 8 bases not matched to a gene. CDR1 is SGDLS, CDR2 YYNGEE, per germline. The CDR3 DNA sequence: TGTGCCAGCAGCGGGTCGACAGGGGTGGGTGAAAAACTGTTTTTT. Residues: CASSGSTGVGEKLFF.

J is TRBJ2-3 and V is TRBV15; TRBD2 matches 11 bases. V dropped 0 bases and J dropped 7; count of bases not matched to a gene: 9. The germline gives CDR1 LNHNV, CDR2 YYDKDF (reference sequence). The CDR3 has 17 residues. The CDR3 sequence is CATSRDLGSGGANTQYF. In DNA, the CDR3 is TGTGCCACCAGCAGAGATCTCGGTAGCGGGGGGGCGAATACGCAGTATTTT.

In this sample, this clone turned up a few times. The gene calls are TRBV2 and TRBJ1-2, with 7 positions matching TRBD1. In germline, CDR1 is SNHLY, CDR2 FYNNEI. This CDR3 spans 11 amino acids. The V segment lost 11 bases and the J segment 7 bases; nucleotides outside the gene matches: 7. CDR3 region: CALDRAIGYTF. The CDR3 DNA sequence: TGTGCCCTCGACAGGGCCATTGGCTACACCTTC.

The chain's CDR3 is CATAGTSGPGGTQYF. CDR3 sequence (DNA): TGTGCCACCGCCGGGACTAGCGGCCCGGGGGGGACCCAGTACTTC. The gene calls are TRBV24-1 and TRBJ2-5; 11 nucleotides agree with TRBD2. Trimming took 9 bases from V and 7 from J; bases not matched to a gene: 12. Per germline, CDR1 KGHDR and CDR2 SFDVKD. The CDR3 length is 15 residues.

This chain uses TRBV4-3 with TRBJ2-7; D not resolved. With 0 bases removed from V and 6 bases from J, the gap between germline ends came to 15 bases. This CDR3 comprises 15 residues. Germline CDR1 LGHNA, CDR2 YSLEER. This CDR3 reads CASSQDPPPTGEQYF. The DNA of the CDR3 is TGCGCCAGCAGCCAAGATCCCCCTCCTACGGGCGAGCAGTACTTC.

The genes are TRBV11-2 and TRBJ2-7; TRBD1 aligns across 7 bases. The CDR3 runs to 13 residues. The ends lost 3 bases at V and 4 bases at J; junction bases unmatched: 3. The germline gives CDR1 SGHAT, CDR2 FQNNGV. The DNA for the CDR3 is TGTGCCAGCAGCTTCCAACAGGGGTACGAGCAGTACTTC. It is translated as CASSFQQGYEQYF.

V is TRBV24-1 and J is TRBJ1-2, with D maybe TRBD1 (5 bases). Looked up from germline, CDR1 is KGHDR and CDR2 is SFDVKD. The CDR3 is 11 amino acids. The V end was cut by 4 bases, the J end by 6 bases, with 5 bases between. The CDR3, as DNA: TGTGCCACCAGTGAAGGGGATGGCTACACCTTC. Translated, it gives CATSEGDGYTF.

The chain recombines TRBV30 with TRBJ1-5, with a possible D match to TRBD1 (6 bases). CDR3 length: 15 residues. Per the germline V gene, CDR1 is GTSNPN and CDR2 is SVGIG (reference sequence). V gave up 3 bases and J gave up 2 bases, with 14 bases separating them. CDR3 DNA: TGTGCCTGGAGCAGAGAGGGACAAGGCAATCAGCCCCAGCATTTT. Protein: CAWSREGQGNQPQHF.

J is TRBJ2-2 and V is TRBV4-2, with a possible D match to TRBD2 (6 bases). Germline CDR1 is LGHNA and CDR2 is YNFKEQ. Trimming left V 1 base short and J 0 bases short, with 9 bases between. CDR3 length equals 16 residues. The CDR3: CASSQVGSPNTGELFF. In DNA form, the CDR3 reads TGTGCCAGCAGCCAAGTCGGGAGTCCGAACACCGGGGAGCTGTTTTTT.

The chain combines TRBV7-2 with TRBJ2-7; TRBD2 might be the D (5 bases). Germline-derived CDR1 and CDR2 are SGHTA and FQGNSA. The V gene lost 0 bases and the J gene lost 6 bases, with 12 bases spanning the gap. CDR3 length: 14 residues. CDR3 bases: TGTGCCAGCAGCTTAGCGCTGGTTGGGAGCGAGCAGTACTTC. The encoded protein is CASSLALVGSEQYF.